Given below is one T cell receptor beta chain in context. Generation of TCR beta libraries employed quantitative 5'-RACE incorporating molecular barcodes. MiXCR was run by TCRdb on the 5' RACE reads, yielding one entry per CDR3 protein. The repertoire consists of a few hundred thousand distinct CDR3 sequences, with 15% to 20% occurring once and the leading ten covering approximately 32%. The data stem from a study of CD8 T cells in ankylosing spondylitis. The clonotype comes from a male donor with ankylosing spondylitis or in good health (not recorded which). Sequenced: blood, either unsorted or a sorted T cell fraction (not recorded which).

CDR3 loop: CSAQSGITGELFF. CDR3 nucleotides: TGCAGTGCTCAGAGCGGGATCACCGGGGAGCTGTTTTTT. The rearrangement joins TRBV20-1 to TRBJ2-2; TRBD2 matches at 7 bases. Germline V gene sequence: CDR1 DFQATT, CDR2 SNEGSKA (reference sequence). The CDR3 runs to 13 residues. J lost 4 bases, V lost 5 bases, and 4 bases had no gene match.